This TCR beta chain was identified in a study of T-cell memory formation after mild COVID-19. This clonotype was recorded a few times. TCRdb redid the calling of the 5' RACE reads with MiXCR, one entry per CDR3 protein. The sample yields 250,000 to 300,000 distinct CDR3 sequences, 15% to 20% seen once. CDR1 is SGHDN and CDR2 is FVKESK in the germline V gene. This CDR3 comprises 16 residues. After removal of 0 bases from V and 5 bases from J, the junction contained 8 bases not matched to a gene. The V gene is TRBV14, the J gene TRBJ2-5; 8 bases are a match to TRBD1. This clonotype originated in a man between 18 and 35 years old who had mild COVID-19 (a few samples of this study predate the infection). Cell type and time point are not known. Sequenced: PBMCs or a T cell subset sorted from them (not recorded which). The CDR3 nucleotides are TGTGCCAGCAGCCAAGATGCAGGGGGCGCCTGGGAGACCCAGTACTTC. The encoded protein is CASSQDAGGAWETQYF.